These T cell receptor beta chains were read from a single sample in a study of shared clonotypes between healthy human individuals. The data were produced by immunoSEQ multiplex PCR, yet TCRdb's version contains in-frame clones alone and is incomplete. The sample records over a million clones, roughly 97% being singletons. Sequencing used naive CD4+ T cells sorted from blood. These receptors came from a man younger than 40 in good health. Both conserved end residues are part of each CDR3. Each record gives: D gene, V gene, J gene, clone size, CDR3 DNA, CDR3 protein. D genes are given only for firm matches. Expanded clones get a size class; other rows say once, few or many, or leave the size out.

TRBD1	TRBV5-6	TRBJ2-5	.	TGTGCCAGCAGCTTGGTGGCAGTCTGGGCCAGGGGGCAAGAGACCCAGTACTTC	CASSLVAVWARGQETQYF
.	TRBV11-2	TRBJ2-2	.	TGTGCCAGCAGCAGAGACAGGTATTCCACCGGGGAGCTGTTTTTT	CASSRDRYSTGELFF
.	TRBV19	TRBJ1-4	.	TGTGCCAGTAGAAACGGGGCGCCTGGTGAAAAACTGTTTTTT	CASRNGAPGEKLFF
TRBD1	TRBV14	TRBJ2-2	.	TGTGCCAGCAGCCAAGTGAGGGGGCAAGGGGAGCTGTTTTTT	CASSQVRGQGELFF
TRBD2	TRBV4-3	TRBJ2-3	.	TGCGCCAGCAGCCCCGGACTAGCTCTGGATACGCAGTATTTT	CASSPGLALDTQYF
.	TRBV2	TRBJ2-6	.	TGTGCCAGCACGTCTGGGGCCAACGTCCTGACTTTC	CASTSGANVLTF
TRBD1	TRBV7-9	TRBJ2-1	once	TGTGCCAGCAGCCTTAATCCGGGACAGGGAGTACACAATGAGCAGTTCTTC	CASSLNPGQGVHNEQFF
TRBD1	TRBV5-5	TRBJ1-4	.	TGTGCCAGCAGCTTGGCGGCTGGGACAGGTAATGAAAAACTGTTTTTT	CASSLAAGTGNEKLFF
TRBD1	TRBV29-1	TRBJ2-7	.	TGCAGCGTTCGGACAGGGGCCTACGAGCAGTACTTC	CSVRTGAYEQYF
.	TRBV5-1	TRBJ2-7	once	TGCGCCAGCAGCTTGTCCGGGACCGCGGTCGAGCAGTACTTC	CASSLSGTAVEQYF
.	TRBV6-5	TRBJ1-1	.	TGTGCCAGCAGTTACTCCCGTTTCGGGGGGAACACTGAAGCTTTCTTT	CASSYSRFGGNTEAFF
TRBD1	TRBV29-1	TRBJ2-7	.	TGCAGCGCCCAGGGACAGGGGGACTCCTCCTACGAGCAGTACTTC	CSAQGQGDSSYEQYF
.	TRBV19	TRBJ2-7	.	TGTGCCAGTAGGACCAGGTACTCCAGCTCCTACGAGCAGTACTTC	CASRTRYSSSYEQYF
.	TRBV5-4	TRBJ1-5	.	TGTGCCAGCAGCCGGGAGGGGGGACAGCCCCAGCATTTT	CASSREGGQPQHF
.	TRBV2	TRBJ2-4	.	TGTGCCAGCAGAGGTTCGGACATTCAGTACTTC	CASRGSDIQYF
.	TRBV28	TRBJ2-1	.	TGTGCCAGCAGTTCCGACGGTTACAATGAGCAGTTCTTC	CASSSDGYNEQFF
TRBD1	TRBV7-9	TRBJ1-1	.	TGTGCCAGCAGCTTCCGACAGGGCCCTGAAGCTTTCTTT	CASSFRQGPEAFF
.	TRBV19	TRBJ1-2	once	TGTGCCACCACGCGGGGCTCATATGGCTACACCTTC	CATTRGSYGYTF
.	TRBV28	TRBJ2-5	.	TGTGCCAGCAGCGAGGGCAGGGTGGAGACCCAGTACTTC	CASSEGRVETQYF
.	TRBV5-4	TRBJ2-2	.	TGTGCCAGCAGAGACGGACAGCTCTCCACCGGGGAGCTGTTTTTT	CASRDGQLSTGELFF
.	TRBV30	TRBJ2-7	.	TGTGCCTGGAACAAACCGGGACAAAGCTACGAGCAGTACTTC	CAWNKPGQSYEQYF
.	TRBV10-1	TRBJ2-5	.	TGCGCCAGCAGTGAGTCAGGGCGGGAGACCCAGTACTTC	CASSESGRETQYF
.	TRBV29-1	TRBJ2-1	.	TGCAGCGTTGGAGGGAGCTTTGAGCAGTTCTTC	CSVGGSFEQFF
.	TRBV5-1	TRBJ2-7	.	TGCGCCAGCAGCTCCGGAACTCGATACGAGCAGTACTTC	CASSSGTRYEQYF
TRBD2	TRBV5-1	TRBJ2-1	.	TGCGCCAGCAGCTTGGGCGGGAGAGCCTACAATGAGCAGTTCTTC	CASSLGGRAYNEQFF
.	TRBV25-1	TRBJ2-6	.	TGTGCCAGCAGTCCCGCTGGGGCCAACGTCCTGACTTTC	CASSPAGANVLTF
TRBD2	TRBV9	TRBJ2-1	.	TGTGCCAGCAGCGCAATAGCGGGAGTATACAATGAGCAGTTCTTC	CASSAIAGVYNEQFF
TRBD1	TRBV6-5	TRBJ1-1	.	TGTGCCAGCAGGAAACAGGGGGTCACTGAAGCTTTCTTT	CASRKQGVTEAFF
TRBD2	TRBV29-1	TRBJ2-1	.	TGCAGCGTCTACCTTGACTCGAGACTAGCGGGAGGGGCCTCCTACAATGAGCAGTTCTTC	CSVYLDSRLAGGASYNEQFF
TRBD2	TRBV2	TRBJ2-1	.	TGTGCCACCTATAAAATCACTAGCGGGAGTAATGAGCAGTTCTTC	CATYKITSGSNEQFF
.	TRBV19	TRBJ2-1	.	TGTGCCAGTATTGGGGAAAGCTCCTACAATGAGCAGTTCTTC	CASIGESSYNEQFF
.	TRBV5-4	TRBJ1-1	once	TGTGCCAGCAGCTTGGGGCCAGGGGACACTGAAGCTTTCTTT	CASSLGPGDTEAFF
.	TRBV10-1	TRBJ2-7	.	TGCGCCAGCAGCCCGGGTCTCCGCCCCTACGAGCAGTACTTC	CASSPGLRPYEQYF